This TCR beta chain was recorded in a study of T cell repertoires and HLA-DP antigens. Regarding the study as a whole: A non-physiological HeLa system presented antigen to total CD4+ responders.

A word on this clone: Antigen specificity is unknown.

The germline V gene encodes CDR1 MNHNS and CDR2 SASEGT. This CDR3 is 12 amino acids long. V shed 3 bases and J shed 3 bases, with 6 bases lying between them. Assay: immunoSEQ multiplex PCR; the TCRdb copy retains only in-frame clones and omits some. Of tens of thousands of clones listed, 80% are singletons. V usage is TRBV6-1 and J usage is TRBJ2-7; no firm D call. The origin of this receptor is a man in his 60s in good health and CMV-seronegative. The specimen was CD4+ T cells from PBMCs. The CDR3 spells CASSDGFYEQYV. The DNA for the CDR3 is TGTGCCAGCAGTGATGGATTCTACGAGCAGTACGTC.